This T cell receptor (beta chain) was sequenced in a study of technical replicates of blood from a few donors. Only in-frame clones appear in the TCRdb table, and some are missing; sequencing was by immunoSEQ multiplex PCR. Of 87,000 or so clones in the sample, over 90% are singletons; the top ten hold under 0.35%. Germline V lookup: CDR1 MNHNS, CDR2 SASEGT. This CDR3 is built from 16 residues. The J segment lost 6 bases and the V segment lost 3 bases, leaving 10 bases of the junction unmatched. Sequenced input: T cells isolated from PBMCs. The chain couples TRBV6-1 to TRBJ1-2; 10 nucleotides align to TRBD1. This receptor was identified in a human donor in good health. The CDR3 DNA reads TGTGCCAGCAGTGAGGTTTTTATGGACAGGGGGGATGGCTACACCTTC. It encodes CASSEVFMDRGDGYTF.